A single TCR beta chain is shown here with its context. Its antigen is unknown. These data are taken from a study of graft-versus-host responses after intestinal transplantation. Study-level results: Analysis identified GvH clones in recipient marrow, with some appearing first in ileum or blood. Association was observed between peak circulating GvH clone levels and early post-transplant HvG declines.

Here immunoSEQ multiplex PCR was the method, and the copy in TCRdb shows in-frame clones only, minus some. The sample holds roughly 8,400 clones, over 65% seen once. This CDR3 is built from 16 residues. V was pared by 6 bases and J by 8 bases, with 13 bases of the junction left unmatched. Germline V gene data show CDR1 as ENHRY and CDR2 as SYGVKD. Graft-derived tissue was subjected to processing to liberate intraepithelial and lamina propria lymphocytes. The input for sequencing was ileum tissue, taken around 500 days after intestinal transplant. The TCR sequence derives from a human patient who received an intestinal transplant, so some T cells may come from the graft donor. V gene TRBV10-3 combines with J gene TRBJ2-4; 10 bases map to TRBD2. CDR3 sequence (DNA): TGTGCCATCAGCAAACTTGTAGCGGGGGGCTGGCACATTCAGTACTTC. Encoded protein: CAISKLVAGGWHIQYF.